The source of this T cell receptor beta chain is a study of T cell responses to AZD1222 COVID-19 vaccine. Broader study findings: Just a handful of people given AZD1222 tested seropositive at baseline. Across spike, vaccine-associated CD4 TCRs were found, dominant at 160-218 and 743-854.

On this clone: Its antigen is as yet unknown.

Trimming took 1 base from V and 7 from J; bases not matched to a gene: 9. The germline V gene encodes CDR1 MGHRA and CDR2 YSYEKL. CDR3 size: 15 residues. Using immunoSEQ multiplex PCR, the repertoire was profiled, and TCRdb retains in-frame clones only, with some absent. The sample shows 130,000 to 150,000 clones, more than 75% of them seen only once. This sequence joins TRBV4-1 and TRBJ2-7; 8 bases map to TRBD1. Sample: peripheral blood, taken on day 0 of AZD1222 vaccination. The sequence came from an adult in good health. The CDR3 protein is CASSQGMQGAWEQYF. The CDR3, as DNA: TGCGCCAGCAGCCAAGGTATGCAGGGGGCGTGGGAGCAGTACTTC.